This is a list of T cell receptor beta chains from one sample in a study of CD8 T cells in Susac syndrome. From the immunoSEQ multiplex PCR reads, TCRdb called clonotypes with MiXCR, one entry per CDR3 protein. This table holds 130,000 to 150,000 distinct CDR3 sequences, roughly 94% found once. The sample was CD4+ T cells from PBMCs. The receptors were gathered from a human donor in good health. Each CDR3 is given with its conserved first and last residue. A D gene is named only where the DNA matches it firmly. Clone size is shown for a subset of rows, as once, few, many or a class of expanded clone.

>TRBV7-8|TRBD2|-|TRBJ2-7
TGTGCCAGCAGCTTAGCGCCTAGCGGGAGGGGACGGTACGAGCAGTACTTC
CASSLAPSGRGRYEQYF
>TRBV2|TRBD2|-|TRBJ2-4
TGTGCCGGAAAGTCTGGGACTAGCGGGAGGAACATTCAGTACTTC
CAGKSGTSGRNIQYF
>TRBV7-9|TRBD1|-|TRBJ2-7
TGTGCCAGCAGGCCTAGGGGGACAGTAGGGAACTACGAGCAGTACTTC
CASRPRGTVGNYEQYF
>TRBV24-1|-|-|TRBJ1-2
TGTGCCACCAGTGATTTCCTCGGGGGATGGACCTTC
CATSDFLGGWTF
>TRBV9|-|-|TRBJ2-2
TGTGCCAGCAGCGTAAGCGGAAATACTTACACCGGGGAGCTGTTTTTT
CASSVSGNTYTGELFF
>TRBV30|TRBD2|-|TRBJ2-7
TGTGCCTGGGTCCTCCGGGAGGCAGGCGAGCAGTACTTC
CAWVLREAGEQYF
>TRBV6-5|-|-|TRBJ1-2
TGTGCCAGCAGTTACTCCTCTGGAGCAGCCAATAACTATGGCTACACCTTC
CASSYSSGAANNYGYTF
>TRBV7-8|TRBD1|-|TRBJ2-1
TGTGCCAGCAGGGGACAGGCCTACAATGAGCAGTTCTTC
CASRGQAYNEQFF
>TRBV23-1|TRBD1|-|TRBJ1-1
TGCGCCAGCAGTCAACCCGAGGACAGGGGGCCCACTGAAGCTTTCTTT
CASSQPEDRGPTEAFF
>TRBV15|-|-|TRBJ2-2
TGTGCCACCAGCAGAGATTCCCCCGGGGAGCTGTTTTTT
CATSRDSPGELFF
>TRBV30|TRBD2|once|TRBJ2-2
TGTGCCTGGAAGGCGGGACTAGTTCCCACCGGGGAGCTGTTTTTT
CAWKAGLVPTGELFF
>TRBV2|-|-|TRBJ1-3
TGTGCCAGCAGTCGACAGGGAAACACCATATATTTT
CASSRQGNTIYF
>TRBV6-1|-|-|TRBJ2-5
TGTGCCAGCATAAAGACAGTAGCGTTTCAAGAGACCCAGTACTTC
CASIKTVAFQETQYF
>TRBV9|TRBD2|-|TRBJ2-5
TGTGCCAGCAGCAAGAAAGGGACTAGCGGGACTGGGGAGACCCAGTACTTC
CASSKKGTSGTGETQYF
>TRBV25-1|TRBD1|-|TRBJ1-4
TGTGCCAGCAGTGAATTGGGGACAGCAACTAATGAAAAACTGTTTTTT
CASSELGTATNEKLFF
>TRBV7-9|TRBD1|-|TRBJ1-2
TGTGCCAGCAGCTTAGCCCGGACAGGGGTCGACCATGGCTACACCTTC
CASSLARTGVDHGYTF
>TRBV9|-|-|TRBJ2-2
TGTGCCAGCAGCCAGGCGACGAACACCGGGGAGCTGTTTTTT
CASSQATNTGELFF
>TRBV9|-|-|TRBJ2-7
TGTGCCAGCAGCGCAAGAACAGACCCGGGGCCTTACGAGCAGTACTTC
CASSARTDPGPYEQYF
>TRBV12-3/TRBV12-4|-|-|TRBJ2-2
TGTGCCAGCAGTTGGGACAACAACACCGGGGAGCTGTTTTTT
CASSWDNNTGELFF
>TRBV27|-|-|TRBJ2-2
TGTGCCAGCAGTTCAGGGGCCTACAACACCGGGGAGCTGTTTTTT
CASSSGAYNTGELFF
>TRBV3-1|-|-|TRBJ2-2
TGTGCCAGCAGAAACAGGGCCGGGGAGCTGTTTTTT
CASRNRAGELFF
>TRBV2|-|-|TRBJ2-3
TGTGCCAGCAGTGATCGTGGCACAGATACGCAGTATTTT
CASSDRGTDTQYF
>TRBV10-3|-|-|TRBJ1-4
TGTGCCATCAGTGAGATCCGTAATGAAAAACTGTTTTTT
CAISEIRNEKLFF
>TRBV7-6|-|once|TRBJ2-5
TGTGCCAGCAGCCGCCTCGGGACCCAAGAGACCCAGTACTTC
CASSRLGTQETQYF
>TRBV9|-|-|TRBJ1-2
TGTGCCAGCAGCGACCCTTTCTTTTATGGCTACACCTTC
CASSDPFFYGYTF
>TRBV28|-|-|TRBJ2-5
TGTGCCAGCAGTGTTAGGGGGTGGGAGACCCAGTACTTC
CASSVRGWETQYF
>TRBV29-1|-|-|TRBJ2-7
TGCAGCGTTGATGGTGTTGCGGGGTATTCTACCTACGAGCAGTACTTC
CSVDGVAGYSTYEQYF
>TRBV7-2|-|-|TRBJ1-2
TGTGCCAGCAGCTTAGTTTCAGGGGCGGGCGGCTACACCTTC
CASSLVSGAGGYTF
>TRBV27|TRBD1|-|TRBJ1-2
TGTGCCAGCAGTGCCGACAGGGGGATGGCGGGCTACACCTTC
CASSADRGMAGYTF
>TRBV10-3|-|-|TRBJ1-5
TGTGCCATCAGTGAGACAGGTAATCAGCCCCAGCATTTT
CAISETGNQPQHF
>TRBV9|TRBD1|-|TRBJ1-2
TGTGCCAGCAGCCAACAAGGACAGGGTCGTGGCTACACCTTC
CASSQQGQGRGYTF
>TRBV27|-|once|TRBJ2-7
TGTGCCAGCAGTTTATTCCCACCGGCGGGACCGCGTTACGAGCAGTACTTC
CASSLFPPAGPRYEQYF
>TRBV7-2|TRBD1|-|TRBJ2-7
TGTGCCAGCAGCTTAGCGGGACAGGCGTGGCAGTACTTC
CASSLAGQAWQYF
>TRBV6-5|-|-|TRBJ1-5
TGTGCCAGCAGGAGGATGGACGGACCCAATCAGCCCCAGCATTTT
CASRRMDGPNQPQHF
>TRBV29-1|-|-|TRBJ2-5
TGCAGCGTTGACAGTAATCCGGGACAAGAGACCCAGTACTTC
CSVDSNPGQETQYF
>TRBV18|-|once|TRBJ2-5
TGTGCCAGCTCACCCCAGAGCGCCCAGTACTTC
CASSPQSAQYF
>TRBV27|-|-|TRBJ2-3
TGTGCCACGAGACCGGGGAGCCACCGGTATTTT
CATRPGSHRYF
>TRBV18|-|-|TRBJ1-1
TGTGCCAGCTCACCGTTAGGGACTACTGGCGAAGCTTTCTTT
CASSPLGTTGEAFF
>TRBV7-9|-|-|TRBJ2-6
TGTGCCAGCAGCTTAGGGTTAACTGGGGCCAACGTCCTGACTTTC
CASSLGLTGANVLTF
>TRBV7-9|-|-|TRBJ1-4
TGTGCCAGCGGGGAGAGGGGAACAACTAATGAAAAACTGTTTTTT
CASGERGTTNEKLFF
>TRBV29-1|TRBD1|-|TRBJ2-2
TGCAGCGTTGAAGCAGGGGGCCACGGGGAGCTGTTTTTT
CSVEAGGHGELFF
>TRBV9|-|-|TRBJ2-1
TGTGCCAGCAGCGTAAGAGGGCCCGGAGGGGTTGAGCAGTTCTTC
CASSVRGPGGVEQFF
>TRBV7-9|TRBD2|-|TRBJ2-2
TGTGCCAGCAGCCTGCCTAGCGGGAGCACCACCGGGGAGCTGTTTTTT
CASSLPSGSTTGELFF
>TRBV29-1|-|-|TRBJ2-5
TGCGGCGTCGTGGAGGGGGGATATGGGACCCAGTACTTC
CGVVEGGYGTQYF